These 21 T cell receptor beta chains were sequenced from one sample in a study of OX40 agonist ivuxolimab in advanced cancers. Receptor libraries were prepared by the immunoSEQ multiplex PCR assay. The source is immuneACCESS, and TCRdb retained only in-frame sequences with V and J called. Part of the clones is not carried over; for the studies checked, unresolved V genes explain less than half of this, and the remainder is unexplained. The sample profile shows some 40,000 clones; 80% of them were found once. About 8.8% of the sample rests with the top ten. The sequences come from CD4+ or CD8+ T cells sorted from blood, collected in a trial of the OX40 agonist ivuxolimab. All receptors derive from an adult with an advanced solid tumor such as melanoma, head and neck, liver or kidney cancer.

The V and J genes are TRBV5-1 and TRBJ2-7, with a weak D call TRBD1 (6 bases). This CDR3 spans 14 amino acids. Germline V gene sequence: CDR1 SGHRS, CDR2 YFSETQ. Deletions cut 0 bases from V and 2 bases from J, with 9 bases between. The CDR3 spells CASSLVQGTYEQYF. The CDR3, as DNA: TGCGCCAGCAGCTTGGTGCAGGGGACCTACGAGCAGTACTTC.

V usage is TRBV11-2 and J usage is TRBJ2-7; D is possibly TRBD1 (6 bases). This CDR3 region has 18 residues. The germline gives CDR1 SGHAT, CDR2 FQNNGV. Between the trimmed V and J ends, which lost 4 bases and 0 bases, there was a span of 22 bases. CDR3 bases: TGTGCCAGCAGCTCCCCCTTTACCATGTGGGACATCTCCTACGAGCAGTACTTC. Amino acid sequence: CASSSPFTMWDISYEQYF.

The chain combines TRBV18 with TRBJ2-2; 8 bases are a match to TRBD1. Germline V gene data show CDR1 as KGHSH and CDR2 as LQKENI. V lost 1 base, J lost 5 bases, and 9 bases stayed unmatched. The CDR3 loop spans 17 amino acids. Written as DNA, the CDR3 is TGTGCCAGCTCACCACTACTTTCAGGGGGCGCAACCGGGGAGCTGTTTTTT. Its protein is CASSPLLSGGATGELFF. The full variable domain, rest sourced from reference TRBV18 and TRBJ2-2, is NAGVMQNPRHLVRRRGQEARLRCSPMKGHSHVYWYRQLPEEGLKFMVYLQKENIIDESGMPKERFSAEFPKEGPSILRIQQVVRGDSAAYFCASSPLLSGGATGELFFGEGSRLTVL.

V and J are TRBV19 and TRBJ2-2; TRBD1 matches at 7 bases. CDR1 and CDR2 (germline): LNHDA, SQIVND (reference sequence). This CDR3 spans 14 amino acids. With V trimmed by 7 bases and J by 0 bases, 2 bases remained unmatched. The CDR3 nucleotides read TGTGCCAGTAAGGGACAGTCGAACACCGGGGAGCTGTTTTTT. Amino acids: CASKGQSNTGELFF.

In this sample, this clone turned up once. The CDR3 coding sequence is TGTGCCAGCAGCTTCGGGACTAGCGACGAGCAGTACTTC. Translated: CASSFGTSDEQYF. The gene calls are TRBV5-6 and TRBJ2-7, with 10 bases that match TRBD2. Per the germline V gene, CDR1 is SGHDT and CDR2 is YYEEEE. The CDR3 loop spans 13 amino acids. Trimming cost V 2 bases and J 5 bases; bases outside gene matches: 1. Full variable domain (outside the CDR3, taken from reference TRBV5-6 and TRBJ2-7): DAGVTQSPTHLIKTRGQQVTLRCSPKSGHDTVSWYQQALGQGPQFIFQYYEEEERQRGNFPDRFSGHQFPNYSSELNVNALLLGDSALYLCASSFGTSDEQYFGPGTRLTVT.

This clone was seen more than once but under ten times. The chain links TRBV6-6 to TRBJ1-6, with D maybe TRBD1 (5 bases). Germline V lookup: CDR1 MNHNY, CDR2 SVGAGI (reference sequence). The CDR3 sequence is 15 residues long. The ends were cut back, 4 bases at V and 8 bases at J, with 15 bases in the middle. The CDR3 bases are TGTGCCAGCAGTTTTGGACACTTCGAATATTCACCCCTCCACTTT. It specifies CASSFGHFEYSPLHF.

This clone was detected a few times. V and J are TRBV6-1 and TRBJ2-4; D gene ambiguous. Germline V CDR1 and CDR2: MNHNS, SASEGT. V lost 2 bases to trimming and J lost 0 bases, with 11 bases between them. CDR3 length: 16 amino acids. The CDR3 DNA sequence: TGTGCCAGCAGTGAATTTGGCAGCCTAGCCAAAAACATTCAGTACTTC. Protein sequence: CASSEFGSLAKNIQYF.

The chain couples TRBV7-9 to TRBJ1-2; TRBD1 matches 8 bases. The CDR3 has 16 amino acids. V was clipped by 5 bases and J by 8 bases; unmatched bases: 16. Germline loops: CDR1 SEHNR, CDR2 FQNEAQ (reference sequence). CDR3 bases: TGTGCCAGCAGCCCCCTAGGGGGAGCGGACAGGGACGGCTACACCTTC. Translating it yields CASSPLGGADRDGYTF.

The sample holds one count of this clone. This rearrangement joins TRBV7-6 to TRBJ1-1, with TRBD1 identical over 9 bases. Per the germline V gene, CDR1 is SGHVS and CDR2 is FNYEAQ. This CDR3 contains 14 residues. Unmatched junction bases numbered 4, after V lost 4 bases and J lost 4 bases. CDR3 loop: CASSWGQGVTEAFF. The CDR3 nucleotides are TGTGCCAGCAGCTGGGGACAGGGCGTCACTGAAGCTTTCTTT.

The rearrangement links TRBV6-5 to TRBJ1-1; TRBD1 matches 7 bases. Germline loops: CDR1 MNHEY, CDR2 SVGAGI. The CDR3 totals 16 residues. J was trimmed by 3 bases and V by 4 bases; bases with no gene match: 11. The chain's CDR3 is CASSFDRARLHTEAFF. The CDR3 DNA reads TGTGCCAGCAGTTTCGACAGGGCCCGATTGCACACTGAAGCTTTCTTT.

This chain connects TRBV28 to TRBJ2-3, with D possibly matching TRBD2 (6 bases). The length of the CDR3 is 15 residues. Germline CDR1 MDHEN, CDR2 SYDVKM. Deletions cut 2 bases from V and 6 bases from J, with 15 bases between. CDR3 in amino acids: CASSLLGGTRDTQYF. The CDR3 DNA sequence: TGTGCCAGCAGTTTACTGGGCGGGACTCGCGATACGCAGTATTTT.

CDR3 nucleotide sequence: TGTGCCATCAGGCCTGCCGGGACTAGCTCCTACAATGAGCAGTTCTTC. It is translated as CAIRPAGTSSYNEQFF. The rearrangement links TRBV10-3 to TRBJ2-1; TRBD2 aligns across 8 bases. The trim removed 6 bases at V and 0 bases at J, leaving 7 bases unmatched. Germline CDR1 is ENHRY and CDR2 is SYGVKD. This CDR3 is 16 amino acids long.

The J gene is TRBJ2-7, the V gene TRBV5-1; perhaps D is TRBD1 or TRBD2 (6 bases each). Per germline, CDR1 SGHRS and CDR2 YFSETQ. There are 18 residues in the CDR3. The V end was cut by 4 bases, the J end by 3 bases, with 26 bases between. The CDR3 bases are TGCGCCAGCAGCCATAATTTAATGGCCCCGGGGGCCATCTACGAGCAGTACTTC. It specifies CASSHNLMAPGAIYEQYF.

The chain recombines TRBV19 with TRBJ2-3, with 7 bases aligning to TRBD2. Germline V lookup: CDR1 LNHDA, CDR2 SQIVND (reference sequence). The CDR3 totals 17 residues. Germline trimming cut 0 bases from V and 6 bases from J; bases unmatched to any gene: 12. In DNA form, the CDR3 reads TGTGCCAGTAGTATAGATATGGGACTACCGGTAAGGGATACGCAGTATTTT. Its translation is CASSIDMGLPVRDTQYF.

The chain has TRBV27 and TRBJ1-5, with a weak D call TRBD1 (5 bases). CDR1 is MNHEY, CDR2 SMNVEV, per germline (reference sequence). The CDR3 consists of 15 residues. The V and J ends lost 3 bases and 0 bases respectively, with 9 bases between them. DNA for the CDR3: TGTGCCAGCAGTTTTGACAGTTATAGCAATCAGCCCCAGCATTTT. This translates into CASSFDSYSNQPQHF.

The gene calls are TRBV7-6 and TRBJ1-1; D call uncertain. CDR3 length equals 13 residues. The germline CDR1 and CDR2 sequences are SGHVS and FNYEAQ. Trimming left V 7 bases short and J 0 bases short, with 9 bases between. The CDR3 region is CASNPYLNTEAFF. As DNA, the CDR3 is TGTGCCAGCAACCCCTACTTGAACACTGAAGCTTTCTTT.

This chain connects TRBV27 to TRBJ2-7, with TRBD2 identical over 10 bases. This CDR3 has 16 residues. V shed 3 bases and J 2 bases; nucleotides not matched to a gene: 7. The germline V gene encodes CDR1 MNHEY and CDR2 SMNVEV (reference sequence). Written as DNA, the CDR3 is TGTGCCAGCAGTTTGGGGCCGGGGACTAGCGCCTACGAGCAGTACTTC. It encodes CASSLGPGTSAYEQYF.

The chain carries TRBV29-1 and TRBJ1-2; possibly TRBD1 for D (5 bases). The CDR3 is 12 amino acids. V gave up 4 bases and J gave up 7 bases, with 13 bases separating them. Per germline, CDR1 SQVTM and CDR2 ANQGSEA. The CDR3 loop is CSVGAGRSGYTF. In DNA, the CDR3 is TGCAGCGTTGGGGCAGGGAGGAGTGGCTACACCTTC.

This clone was seen a handful of times. This chain connects TRBV7-9 to TRBJ2-1; tentatively, D is TRBD2 (5 bases). V was clipped by 5 bases and J by 0 bases, with 11 bases between them. The CDR3 is 15 residues long. Germline V gene data show CDR1 as SEHNR and CDR2 as FQNEAQ (reference sequence). The CDR3 reads CASSMGEGSYNEQFF. The CDR3 DNA sequence: TGTGCCAGCAGCATGGGAGAGGGCTCCTACAATGAGCAGTTCTTC.

This clone turned up a few times. V usage is TRBV28 and J usage is TRBJ2-3, with 8 bases that match TRBD1. V lost 5 bases, J lost 4 bases, and 8 bases stayed unmatched. The germline gives CDR1 MDHEN, CDR2 SYDVKM. The CDR3 has 15 amino acids. CDR3 sequence reads: CASSIADRGADTQYF. In nucleotides, the CDR3 is TGTGCCAGCAGTATCGCCGACAGGGGAGCAGATACGCAGTATTTT.

The chain carries TRBV27 and TRBJ2-7; D remains ambiguous. Germline CDR1 MNHEY, CDR2 SMNVEV (reference sequence). V was clipped by 4 bases and J by 1 base, with 8 bases between them. This CDR3 region has 13 residues. The chain's CDR3 is CASSWGRSYEQYF. In nucleotides, the CDR3 is TGTGCCAGCAGTTGGGGAAGGTCCTACGAGCAGTACTTC.